The 14 T cell receptor beta chains below were found in one sample sequenced in a study of cytomegalovirus exposure and HLA in healthy donors (dated by TCRdb to about 2017). The library was generated by the immunoSEQ multiplex PCR assay. Drawn from immuneACCESS, this table holds only the in-frame rearrangements with V and J called that TCRdb kept. Clones are partly lost; checked studies trace under half to an unresolved V gene and leave the rest unexplained. This sample is represented by about 140,000 clones; approximately 82% of them were singletons. The ten top clones hold 25% to 30% of the sample. The specimen sequenced was PBMCs. All receptors derive from a man aged 30-40 years in good health and CMV-seropositive.

The V call is TRBV18, the J call TRBJ1-2; D might be TRBD1 (5 bases). Trimming cost V 6 bases and J 6 bases, with 14 bases left between them. The CDR3 has 13 residues. CDR1 and CDR2 from the germline V gene are KGHSH and LQKENI. Here the CDR3 DNA reads TGTGCCAGCTCTCAGGGCGGCGGGGATGGCTACACCTTC. Its translation: CASSQGGGDGYTF.

The J gene is TRBJ1-3, the V gene TRBV11-3; D remains unclear. This CDR3 spans 15 amino acids. Germline CDR1 and CDR2: SGHNT and YENEEA. V was clipped by 0 bases and J by 3 bases, with 9 bases between them. DNA of the CDR3: TGTGCCAGCAGCTTAGACAGTGCGGATGGAAACACCATATATTTT. This codes for CASSLDSADGNTIYF. Together with reference TRBV11-3 and TRBJ1-3, the CDR3 gives the full variable domain: EAGVVQSPRYKIIEKKQPVAFWCNPISGHNTLYWYLQNLGQGPELLIRYENEEAVDDSQLPKDRFSAERLKGVDSTLKIQPAELGDSAVYLCASSLDSADGNTIYFGEGSWLTVV.

V is TRBV6-1 and J is TRBJ1-3; no clear D gene. Germline lookup yields CDR1 MNHNS and CDR2 SASEGT. The CDR3 has 12 amino acids. With 7 bases removed from V and 8 bases from J, the gap between germline ends came to 12 bases. The CDR3 loop reads CASTRLTDTIYF. As DNA, the CDR3 is TGTGCCAGCACCAGACTCACCGACACCATATATTTT.

The chain joins TRBV15 to TRBJ2-1, with D perhaps TRBD1 (5 bases). With 1 base removed from V and 5 bases from J, the gap between germline ends came to 12 bases. The CDR3 length is 15 residues. Germline values: CDR1 LNHNV, CDR2 YYDKDF (reference sequence). CDR3 amino acids: CATSRGQGGHNEQFF. CDR3 nucleotides: TGTGCCACCAGCAGAGGCCAGGGTGGGCACAATGAGCAGTTCTTC.

This clone was found a few times. J is TRBJ1-2 and V is TRBV4-2; a weak D match, TRBD1 (6 bases). V lost 7 bases and J lost 6, with 24 bases in between. Germline-derived CDR1 and CDR2 are LGHNA and YNFKEQ. The CDR3 contains 16 residues. CDR3 DNA sequence: TGTGCCAGCACCCAGATACAGCGTCAGGGGAGAGATGGCTACACCTTC. It translates to CASTQIQRQGRDGYTF.

V and J are TRBV5-1 and TRBJ2-5; D unresolved. This CDR3 is built from 14 residues. The germline V gene has CDR1 SGHRS and CDR2 YFSETQ. V was shortened by 1 base and J by 1 base, with 8 bases between the two germline ends. CDR3 nucleotide sequence: TGCGCCAGCAGCTTGTTCCCGGGCCAAGAGACCCAGTACTTC. Translation: CASSLFPGQETQYF.

The chain couples TRBV21-1 to TRBJ2-3; the D call in the table, TRBD1, was not verified against the DNA. TRBV21-1 is a documented pseudogene. CDR3 size: 16 residues. For the CDR3, the DNA is TGTGCCCCAGCAGAGCAGGTAGGGGGCTTCGCAGATACGCAGTATTTT. It yields the protein CAPAEQVGGFADTQYF.

The V call is TRBV28, the J call TRBJ2-7; 12 bases are a match to TRBD1. The CDR3 sequence is 14 residues long. Germline V gene lookup returns CDR1 MDHEN and CDR2 SYDVKM. Germline trimming cut 6 bases from V and 6 bases from J; bases unmatched to any gene: 6. The CDR3 loop is CASRSGQGALEQYF. CDR3 in DNA: TGTGCCAGCAGATCGGGACAGGGGGCGCTCGAGCAGTACTTC.

The V call is TRBV9, the J call TRBJ1-1, with D possibly TRBD1 on 5 matching bases. The CDR3 covers 11 residues. Trimming took off 5 bases at V and 4 bases at J, with 6 bases between the two ends. Germline CDR1 SGDLS, CDR2 YYNGEE. The CDR3 bases are TGTGCCAGCAGTAGGGGCACTGAAGCTTTCTTT. Translation: CASSRGTEAFF.

The chain recombines TRBV7-3 with TRBJ2-1, with 7 bases that match TRBD2. The CDR3 length is 13 residues. J lost 10 bases, V lost 6 bases, and 9 bases had no gene match. Germline CDR1 is SGHTA and CDR2 is FQGTGA. The DNA for the CDR3 is TGTGCCAGCAGTCCCAGCGGGAAATGGGAGCAGTTCTTC. This encodes CASSPSGKWEQFF.

The rearrangement uses TRBV4-2 and TRBJ2-3; the match to TRBD1 covers 7 bases. The CDR3 has 17 residues. V lost 0 bases to trimming and J lost 1 base; unmatched junction nucleotides: 7. The germline CDR1 and CDR2 sequences are LGHNA and YNFKEQ. CDR3 protein: CASSQDLGGVGTDTQYF. CDR3 nucleotides: TGTGCCAGCAGCCAAGATTTAGGGGGCGTAGGCACAGATACGCAGTATTTT.

This clone was recorded only once. The chain joins TRBV7-8 to TRBJ2-1; 9 bases map to TRBD2. The CDR3 is 15 residues long. Germline trimming cut 5 bases from V and 10 bases from J; bases unmatched to any gene: 12. CDR1 is SGHVS and CDR2 is FQNEAQ in the germline V gene. The CDR3 loop is CASSIPLAGDKEQFF. The CDR3 DNA sequence: TGTGCCAGCAGCATACCCTTAGCGGGAGATAAGGAGCAGTTCTTC.

This clone was seen ten or more times. Additional DNA sequences in this sample encode the identical CDR3. The rearrangement uses TRBV2 and TRBJ1-2, with D perhaps TRBD1 (5 bases). V was cut by 4 bases and J by 1 base, with 10 bases left in between. This CDR3 is 14 amino acids long. Germline lookup yields CDR1 SNHLY and CDR2 FYNNEI. The CDR3 region has the DNA TGTGCCAGCAGTGGGCAGGGAGGTAACTATGGCTACACCTTC. Its protein product is CASSGQGGNYGYTF.

V usage is TRBV5-1 and J usage is TRBJ2-3; 8 bases agree with TRBD2. CDR1 is SGHRS and CDR2 is YFSETQ in the germline V gene. V lost 4 bases to trimming and J lost 0 bases; unmatched junction nucleotides: 10. The CDR3 length is 17 residues. This chain's CDR3 is CASSLPLAADSTDTQYF. The CDR3, as DNA: TGCGCCAGCAGCCTACCACTAGCGGCAGATAGCACAGATACGCAGTATTTT.